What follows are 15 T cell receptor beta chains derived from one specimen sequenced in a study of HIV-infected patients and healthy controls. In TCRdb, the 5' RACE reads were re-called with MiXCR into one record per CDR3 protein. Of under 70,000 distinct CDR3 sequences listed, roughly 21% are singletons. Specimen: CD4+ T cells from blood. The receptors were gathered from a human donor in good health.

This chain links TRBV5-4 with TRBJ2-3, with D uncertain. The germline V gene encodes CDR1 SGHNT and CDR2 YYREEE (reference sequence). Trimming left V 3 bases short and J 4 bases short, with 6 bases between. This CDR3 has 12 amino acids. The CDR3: CASSYYADTQYF. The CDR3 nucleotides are TGTGCCAGCAGCTACTATGCAGATACGCAGTATTTT.

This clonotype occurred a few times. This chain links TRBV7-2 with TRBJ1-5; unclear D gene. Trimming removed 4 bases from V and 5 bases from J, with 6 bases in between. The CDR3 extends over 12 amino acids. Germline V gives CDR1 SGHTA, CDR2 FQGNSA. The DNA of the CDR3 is TGTGCCAGCAGCTCGGATGATCAGCCCCAGCATTTT. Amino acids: CASSSDDQPQHF. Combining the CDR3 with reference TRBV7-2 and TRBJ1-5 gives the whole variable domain GAGVSQSPSNKVTEKGKDVELRCDPISGHTALYWYRQSLGQGLEFLIYFQGNSAPDKSGLPSDRFSAERTGGSVSTLTIQRTQQEDSAVYLCASSSDDQPQHFGDGTRLSIL.

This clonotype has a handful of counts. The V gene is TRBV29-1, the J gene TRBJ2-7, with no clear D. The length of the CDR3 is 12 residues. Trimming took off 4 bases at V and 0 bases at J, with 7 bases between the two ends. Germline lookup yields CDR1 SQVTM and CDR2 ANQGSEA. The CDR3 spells CSVGANSYEQYF. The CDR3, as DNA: TGCAGCGTTGGAGCCAACTCCTACGAGCAGTACTTC.

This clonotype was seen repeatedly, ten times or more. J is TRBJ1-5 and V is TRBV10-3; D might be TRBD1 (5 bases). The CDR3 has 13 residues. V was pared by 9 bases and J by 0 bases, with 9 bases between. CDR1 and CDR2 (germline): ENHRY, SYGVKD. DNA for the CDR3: TGTGCCATTCGGGGGAATAGCAATCAGCCCCAGCATTTT. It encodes CAIRGNSNQPQHF.

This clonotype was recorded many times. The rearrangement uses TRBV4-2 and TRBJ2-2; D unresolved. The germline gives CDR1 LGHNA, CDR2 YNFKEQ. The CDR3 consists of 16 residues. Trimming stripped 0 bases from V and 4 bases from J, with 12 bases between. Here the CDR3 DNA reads TGTGCCAGCAGCCAAGATTACGCGCTAGTCACCGGGGAGCTGTTTTTT. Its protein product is CASSQDYALVTGELFF.

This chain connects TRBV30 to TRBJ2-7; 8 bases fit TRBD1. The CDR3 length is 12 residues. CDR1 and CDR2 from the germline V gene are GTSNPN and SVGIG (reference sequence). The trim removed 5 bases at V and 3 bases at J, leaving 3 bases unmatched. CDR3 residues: CAWAGGGYEQYF. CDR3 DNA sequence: TGTGCCTGGGCAGGGGGCGGCTACGAGCAGTACTTC.

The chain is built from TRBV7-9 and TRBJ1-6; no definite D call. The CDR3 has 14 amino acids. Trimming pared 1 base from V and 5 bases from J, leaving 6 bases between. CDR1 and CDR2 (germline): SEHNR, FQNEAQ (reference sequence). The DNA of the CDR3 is TGTGCCAGCAGCTTAGAATCCCATAATTCACCCCTCCACTTT. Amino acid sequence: CASSLESHNSPLHF.

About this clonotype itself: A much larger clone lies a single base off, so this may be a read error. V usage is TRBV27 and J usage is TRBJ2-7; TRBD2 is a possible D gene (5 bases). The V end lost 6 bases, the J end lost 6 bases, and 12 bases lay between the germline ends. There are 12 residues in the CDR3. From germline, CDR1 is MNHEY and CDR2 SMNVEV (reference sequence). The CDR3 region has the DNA TGTGCCAGCAGGGAGACGGGGAGCGAGCAGTACTTC. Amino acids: CASRETGSEQYF.

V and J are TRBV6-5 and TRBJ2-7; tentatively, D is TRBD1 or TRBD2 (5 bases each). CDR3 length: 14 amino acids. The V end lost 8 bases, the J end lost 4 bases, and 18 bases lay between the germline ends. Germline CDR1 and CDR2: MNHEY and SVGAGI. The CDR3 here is CASAHGASRYEQYF. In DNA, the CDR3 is TGTGCCAGCGCCCATGGGGCTAGCAGGTACGAGCAGTACTTC.

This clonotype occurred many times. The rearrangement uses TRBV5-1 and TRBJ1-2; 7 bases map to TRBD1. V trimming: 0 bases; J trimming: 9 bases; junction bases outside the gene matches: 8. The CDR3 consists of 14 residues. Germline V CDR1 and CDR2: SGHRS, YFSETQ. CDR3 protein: CASSLAGQERSYTF. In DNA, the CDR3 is TGCGCCAGCAGCTTGGCCGGACAGGAACGTAGCTACACCTTC.

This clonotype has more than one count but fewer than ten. CDR3 sequence: CSASDNMNTEAFF. CDR3 nucleotides: TGCAGTGCTAGCGATAACATGAACACTGAAGCTTTCTTT. V and J are TRBV20-1 and TRBJ1-1; D is unresolved. The CDR3 totals 13 residues. The germline gives CDR1 DFQATT, CDR2 SNEGSKA (reference sequence). V lost 3 bases to trimming and J lost 0 bases, with 8 bases between them.

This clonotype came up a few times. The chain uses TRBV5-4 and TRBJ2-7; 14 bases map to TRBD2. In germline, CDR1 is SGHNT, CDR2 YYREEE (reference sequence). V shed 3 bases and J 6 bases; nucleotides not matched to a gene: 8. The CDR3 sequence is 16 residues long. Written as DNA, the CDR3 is TGTGCCAGCAGCTCGCGACTAGCGGGAGGGCCAGGCGAGCAGTACTTC. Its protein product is CASSSRLAGGPGEQYF.

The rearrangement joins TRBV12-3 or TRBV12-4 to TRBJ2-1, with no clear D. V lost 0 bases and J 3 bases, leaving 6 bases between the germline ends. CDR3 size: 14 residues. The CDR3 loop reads CASSLAGIYNEQFF. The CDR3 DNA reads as TGTGCCAGCAGTTTAGCGGGGATCTACAATGAGCAGTTCTTC.

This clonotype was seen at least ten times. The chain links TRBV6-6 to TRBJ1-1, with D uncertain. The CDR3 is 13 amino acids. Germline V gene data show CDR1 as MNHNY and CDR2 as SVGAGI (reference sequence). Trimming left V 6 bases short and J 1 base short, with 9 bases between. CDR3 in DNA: TGTGCCAGCAGGCGTGCGGAGAACACTGAAGCTTTCTTT. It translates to CASRRAENTEAFF.

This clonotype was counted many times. The CDR3 DNA reads as TGTGCCAGCAGTGTCCCACCCGGACTTAGACTAGCGACCTACGAGCAGTACTTC. This translates into CASSVPPGLRLATYEQYF. The V gene is TRBV28, the J gene TRBJ2-7; 8 positions match TRBD2. The germline V gene has CDR1 MDHEN and CDR2 SYDVKM. This CDR3 spans 18 amino acids. V trimming: 5 bases; J trimming: 2 bases; junction bases outside the gene matches: 17.